The next 25 T cell receptor beta chains were all read from a single sample in a study of cytotoxic CD8 clonotypes in ibrutinib-treated CLL. Using immunoSEQ multiplex PCR, the repertoire was profiled, and TCRdb retains in-frame clones only, with some absent. The sample lists approximately 350,000 clones, approximately 67% occurring once. This specimen was PBMCs, taken after 36 months of ibrutinib treatment. Receptors were obtained from a human donor with chronic lymphocytic leukemia.

The sample holds a few counts of this clone. The germline gene is not matched at one end of the junction; a read error may be the cause. This rearrangement joins TRBV25-1 to TRBJ2-1; 9 bases are a match to TRBD1. Germline assignment: CDR1 MGHDK and CDR2 SYGVNS. The CDR3 has 10 amino acids. The CDR3: CASLGQGPVF. CDR3 DNA sequence: TGTGCCAGTCTCGGACAGGGGCCCGTCTTC.

The chain combines TRBV27 with TRBJ1-1, with D uncertain. With 0 bases removed from V and 2 bases from J, the gap between germline ends came to 7 bases. The germline CDR1 and CDR2 sequences are MNHEY and SMNVEV (reference sequence). The CDR3 consists of 14 residues. CDR3 residues: CASSLSAVNTEAFF. The CDR3 coding sequence is TGTGCCAGCAGTTTATCGGCGGTAAACACTGAAGCTTTCTTT.

This clone was detected a few times. V is TRBV19 and J is TRBJ2-5; the D is unclear. The CDR3 loop spans 13 amino acids. Germline CDR1 reads LNHDA; CDR2 reads SQIVND (reference sequence). V was clipped by 4 bases and J by 2 bases, with 8 bases between them. The DNA for the CDR3 is TGTGCCAGTAGTAAAGGGTGGCAAGAGACCCAGTACTTC. Its protein is CASSKGWQETQYF.

The gene calls are TRBV6-5 and TRBJ2-1, with 8 positions matching TRBD1. CDR1 MNHEY and CDR2 SVGAGI come from the germline V gene. Trimming removed 6 bases from V and 4 bases from J; junction bases left unmatched: 8. The CDR3 totals 15 residues. DNA of the CDR3: TGTGCCAGCAGCCTAGACAGGGGCTCTTACAATGAGCAGTTCTTC. This sequence encodes CASSLDRGSYNEQFF.

The chain uses TRBV7-3 and TRBJ2-2, with D possibly being TRBD1 (5 bases). The V end lost 0 bases, the J end lost 1 base, and 9 bases lay between the germline ends. The CDR3 covers 16 residues. The germline CDR1 and CDR2 sequences are SGHTA and FQGTGA. CDR3 in amino acids: CASSLTGQQNTGELFF. CDR3 DNA sequence: TGTGCCAGCAGCTTAACGGGGCAGCAGAACACCGGGGAGCTGTTTTTT.

The J gene is TRBJ2-7, the V gene TRBV7-6, with D maybe TRBD2 (5 bases). The CDR3 runs 15 residues. Germline CDR1 reads SGHVS; CDR2 reads FNYEAQ. The V gene lost 1 base and the J gene lost 3 bases, with 13 bases spanning the gap. The CDR3 here is CASSLGPAGLYEQYF. In nucleotides, the CDR3 is TGTGCCAGCAGCTTAGGACCTGCCGGACTCTACGAGCAGTACTTC.

J is TRBJ2-7 and V is TRBV5-6; 9 nucleotides agree with TRBD1. Unmatched junction bases numbered 9, after V lost 4 bases and J lost 4 bases. This CDR3 has 15 residues. Germline V lookup: CDR1 SGHDT, CDR2 YYEEEE. This CDR3 is CASSQAGTGRYEQYF. As DNA, the CDR3 is TGTGCCAGCAGCCAAGCCGGGACAGGGCGATACGAGCAGTACTTC.

V is TRBV9 and J is TRBJ2-4; 7 positions agree with TRBD2. CDR3 size: 12 residues. The V and J ends lost 5 bases and 7 bases, in that order; junction bases with no gene match: 3. Germline CDR1 is SGDLS and CDR2 is YYNGEE. In DNA, the CDR3 is TGTGCCAGCAGAGGCGGGAGCAACATTCAGTACTTC. Translated, it gives CASRGGSNIQYF. The full variable domain, with the rest looked up from reference TRBV9 and TRBJ2-4, is DSGVTQTPKHLITATGQRVTLRCSPRSGDLSVYWYQQSLDQGLQFLIQYYNGEERAKGNILERFSAQQFPDLHSELNLSSLELGDSALYFCASRGGSNIQYFGAGTRLSVL.

The rearrangement links TRBV5-6 to TRBJ2-7; D is possibly TRBD1 or TRBD2 (5 bases each). The V end lost 0 bases, the J end lost 6 bases, and 10 bases lay between the germline ends. CDR3 length equals 13 residues. Germline CDR1 SGHDT, CDR2 YYEEEE. CDR3 residues: CASSLAGATEQYF. CDR3 DNA sequence: TGTGCCAGCAGCTTGGCCGGGGCGACCGAGCAGTACTTC. The full variable domain, in which reference TRBV5-6 and TRBJ2-7 provide the parts outside the CDR3, is DAGVTQSPTHLIKTRGQQVTLRCSPKSGHDTVSWYQQALGQGPQFIFQYYEEEERQRGNFPDRFSGHQFPNYSSELNVNALLLGDSALYLCASSLAGATEQYFGPGTRLTVT.

The rearrangement joins TRBV6-5 to TRBJ1-4; tentatively, D is TRBD1 (5 bases). The V gene's germline CDR1 is MNHEY and CDR2 SVGAGI. V lost 7 bases to trimming and J lost 8 bases, with 14 bases between them. This CDR3 region has 13 residues. This CDR3 reads CASISGHNEKLFF. CDR3 coding DNA: TGTGCCAGCATTAGCGGACATAACGAAAAACTGTTTTTT.

The V call is TRBV5-1, the J call TRBJ2-2; 10 bases map to TRBD2. Germline lookup yields CDR1 SGHRS and CDR2 YFSETQ. V lost 5 bases to trimming and J lost 2 bases; unmatched junction nucleotides: 12. This CDR3 has 18 amino acids. The CDR3 bases are TGCGCCAGCAGGTGGATTTACCGGACTAGCGGTAACACCGGGGAGCTGTTTTTT. Translated: CASRWIYRTSGNTGELFF. Together with reference TRBV5-1 and TRBJ2-2, the CDR3 gives the full variable domain: KAGVTQTPRYLIKTRGQQVTLSCSPISGHRSVSWYQQTPGQGLQFLFEYFSETQRNKGNFPGRFSGRQFSNSRSEMNVSTLELGDSALYLCASRWIYRTSGNTGELFFGEGSRLTVL.

The chain has TRBV29-1 and TRBJ2-1; D unresolved. The CDR3 consists of 12 residues. V lost 7 bases and J lost 9, with 16 bases in between. Per the germline V gene, CDR1 is SQVTM and CDR2 is ANQGSEA. CDR3 DNA: TGCAGCGCAGGCAGTAGATACGGTGAGCAGTTCTTC. Its protein product is CSAGSRYGEQFF.

The J gene is TRBJ2-7, the V gene TRBV27; TRBD2 matches at 7 bases. This CDR3 region has 13 residues. Losses at the gene ends were 0 bases for V and 6 bases for J; bases not matched to a gene: 2. Per the germline V gene, CDR1 is MNHEY and CDR2 is SMNVEV (reference sequence). This CDR3 is CASSLSWGGEQYF. The CDR3 DNA is TGTGCCAGCAGTTTATCATGGGGGGGCGAGCAGTACTTC.

The chain uses TRBV9 and TRBJ2-3, with D unresolved. Trimming removed 1 base from V and 2 bases from J, with 5 bases in between. CDR3 length: 13 amino acids. Germline CDR1 SGDLS, CDR2 YYNGEE. CDR3 nucleotides: TGTGCCAGCAGCGTATCAGCCACAGATACGCAGTATTTT. Its protein product is CASSVSATDTQYF.

The CDR3 reads CASSSTGGVEKLFF. CDR3 coding DNA: TGTGCCAGCAGCTCAACAGGGGGTGTAGAAAAACTGTTTTTT. The chain couples TRBV11-2 to TRBJ1-4, with 8 nucleotides matching TRBD1. The germline V gene encodes CDR1 SGHAT and CDR2 FQNNGV. Trimming cost V 4 bases and J 8 bases; bases outside gene matches: 6. This CDR3 comprises 14 residues.

The genes are TRBV5-1 and TRBJ1-2, with D unresolved. The ends were cut back, 4 bases at V and 6 bases at J, with 16 bases in the middle. CDR1 and CDR2 (germline): SGHRS, YFSETQ. The CDR3 runs to 14 residues. The CDR3 nucleotides read TGCGCCAGCAGCCCCTGGACCTTCGGGGATGGCTACACCTTC. Translation gives CASSPWTFGDGYTF.

The chain uses TRBV7-8 and TRBJ1-4; 8 nucleotides match TRBD1. Germline V gene data show CDR1 as SGHVS and CDR2 as FQNEAQ. The V gene end was trimmed by 1 base and the J gene end by 3 bases; junction bases not matched to a gene: 4. The CDR3 consists of 16 residues. The CDR3 bases are TGTGCCAGCAGCTTAGGACAGGGGCGGGCTAATGAAAAACTGTTTTTT. Translated, it gives CASSLGQGRANEKLFF.

The chain couples TRBV7-2 to TRBJ1-2; TRBD1 might be the D (5 bases). CDR1 is SGHTA, CDR2 FQGNSA, per germline. V lost 4 bases, J lost 7 bases, and 16 bases lay in between. CDR3 size: 14 residues. The CDR3, as DNA: TGTGCCAGCAGCTCCCGGGGGGGTTCGGGTGGCTACACCTTC. Its protein is CASSSRGGSGGYTF.

The chain uses TRBV7-9 and TRBJ1-1, with D possibly being TRBD1 (5 bases). The length of the CDR3 is 12 residues. Trimming stripped 4 bases from V and 6 bases from J, with 9 bases between. Germline assignment: CDR1 SEHNR and CDR2 FQNEAQ (reference sequence). Written as DNA, the CDR3 is TGTGCCAGCAGCTACGGGGCATCTGAAGCTTTCTTT. Residues: CASSYGASEAFF.

J is TRBJ2-7 and V is TRBV11-2, with 8 bases identical to TRBD2. The CDR3 contains 17 residues. CDR1 is SGHAT and CDR2 is FQNNGV in the germline V gene. The V and J ends lost 1 base and 3 bases, in that order; junction bases with no gene match: 11. DNA for the CDR3: TGTGCCAGCAGCTTAGTACCAGCGGGAGAGGTCCTCTACGAGCAGTACTTC. It encodes CASSLVPAGEVLYEQYF. Full variable domain (remainder filled in from reference TRBV11-2 and TRBJ2-7): EAGVAQSPRYKIIEKRQSVAFWCNPISGHATLYWYQQILGQGPKLLIQFQNNGVVDDSQLPKDRFSAERLKGVDSTLKIQPAKLEDSAVYLCASSLVPAGEVLYEQYFGPGTRLTVT.

This chain connects TRBV7-3 to TRBJ2-1, with TRBD2 matching 11 bases. CDR1 and CDR2 from the germline V gene are SGHTA and FQGTGA. This CDR3 region has 16 residues. The trim removed 2 bases at V and 6 bases at J, leaving 6 bases unmatched. The CDR3 is CASSLRGLAALNEQFF. CDR3 nucleotides: TGTGCCAGCAGCTTACGGGGACTAGCGGCCCTCAATGAGCAGTTCTTC.

In its sample, this clone was seen a few times. The rearrangement joins TRBV27 to TRBJ2-1; 13 nucleotides agree with TRBD2. The germline V gene has CDR1 MNHEY and CDR2 SMNVEV (reference sequence). V gave up 2 bases and J gave up 10 bases; unmatched junction bases: 8. The CDR3 spans 16 residues. Here the CDR3 DNA reads TGTGCCAGCAGTTTAATTTGGACTAGCGGGAGTGGGGAGCAGTTCTTC. Its protein product is CASSLIWTSGSGEQFF.

CDR3 sequence (DNA): TGCGCCAGCAGAGGGCTAGCGGGAGTAGTAGATACGCAGTATTTT. Protein product: CASRGLAGVVDTQYF. The chain employs TRBV5-1 and TRBJ2-3, with 10 bases lining up with TRBD2. Germline V gene sequence: CDR1 SGHRS, CDR2 YFSETQ. With 5 bases clipped from V and 5 bases from J, the junction kept 8 bases outside the gene matches. The CDR3 is 15 residues long. Looking up the rest from reference TRBV5-1 and TRBJ2-3 gives the full variable domain: KAGVTQTPRYLIKTRGQQVTLSCSPISGHRSVSWYQQTPGQGLQFLFEYFSETQRNKGNFPGRFSGRQFSNSRSEMNVSTLELGDSALYLCASRGLAGVVDTQYFGPGTRLTVL.

The J gene is TRBJ1-2, the V gene TRBV6-6; unclear D gene. The CDR3 runs to 14 residues. Trimming stripped 11 bases from V and 6 bases from J, with 22 bases between. The V gene's germline CDR1 is MNHNY and CDR2 SVGAGI (reference sequence). CDR3 protein: CAAYPQPVPDGYTF. The DNA of the CDR3 is TGTGCCGCATACCCCCAACCCGTCCCAGATGGCTACACCTTC.

The rearrangement links TRBV5-1 to TRBJ2-1; TRBD1 aligns across 7 bases. V lost 4 bases to trimming and J lost 5 bases; unmatched junction nucleotides: 9. Germline V lookup: CDR1 SGHRS, CDR2 YFSETQ. The CDR3 totals 15 residues. The CDR3 reads CASSRSTGTHNEQFF. CDR3 nucleotide sequence: TGCGCCAGCAGCAGATCGACAGGGACGCACAATGAGCAGTTCTTC.